This entry is about one T cell receptor (beta chain). The sample is drawn from a study of blood T cell repertoires in COVID-19. As for the study in general: The origin of the acute and convalescent COVID-19 samples was the United States, Italy and Spain. PBMCs, B-cell-depleted T cells, or T cells were the source of the cDNA or gDNA that made up the material.

The CDR3 totals 15 residues. Deletions cut 11 bases from V and 0 bases from J, with 14 bases between. Source study methods: Amplification of reference gene primers provided the estimated nucleated cell counts. Data came from immunoSEQ multiplex PCR; TCRdb stores just in-frame clones and leaves some out. Clonal size and the V and J genes are those of that table, whereas D and trimming came from the DNA. The data contain roughly 28,000 clones, approximately 88% of them singletons. The sample was peripheral blood. This TCR came from an older man with active COVID-19. V gene TRBV23-1 combines with J gene TRBJ1-6; D perhaps matches TRBD1 (5 bases). TRBV23-1 is known as an ORF, though its function is uncertain. The CDR3: CAAKDISSYNSPLHF. CDR3 nucleotides: TGCGCCGCCAAGGACATAAGCTCCTATAATTCACCCCTCCACTTT.